This passage covers 16 T cell receptor beta chains from one sample sequenced in a study of response to subunit inactivated influenza vaccine. One entry per CDR3 protein results from TCRdb running MiXCR on the RT-PCR reads. The sample records about 800,000 distinct CDR3 sequences, around 20% being singletons. The sequencing here drew on PBMCs from blood, taken around 5 days after vaccination. These receptors all come from a man aged 50-59 years who received an inactivated influenza vaccine.

V usage is TRBV20-1 and J usage is TRBJ2-7; TRBD1 is a possible D gene (6 bases). This CDR3 contains 12 residues. V lost 2 bases and J lost 4, with 9 bases in between. The germline V gene has CDR1 DFQATT and CDR2 SNEGSKA (reference sequence). CDR3 sequence reads: CSARPGQYEQYF. The CDR3 coding sequence is TGCAGTGCTAGACCCGGACAGTACGAGCAGTACTTC.

This clonotype was observed many times. The chain carries TRBV4-3 and TRBJ1-1, with D tentatively TRBD1 (5 bases). The germline CDR1 and CDR2 sequences are LGHNA and YSLEER. The V and J ends lost 5 bases and 7 bases respectively, with 17 bases between them. CDR3 length equals 14 residues. The CDR3 DNA is TGCGCCAGCAGCTCCGGGGGGGGACGGGGTGAAGCTTTCTTT. Translating it yields CASSSGGGRGEAFF.

This clonotype was detected a few times. CDR3 region: CASSLGLAHTGELFF. CDR3 DNA: TGCGCCAGCAGCTTGGGACTAGCGCACACCGGGGAGCTGTTTTTT. V and J are TRBV5-1 and TRBJ2-2, with 8 bases aligning to TRBD2. Germline CDR1 SGHRS, CDR2 YFSETQ. This CDR3 spans 15 amino acids. V lost 0 bases and J lost 3; bases outside the gene matches: 1.

This clonotype showed up just a few times. The V call is TRBV6-1, the J call TRBJ2-7; D unresolved. Trimming pared 10 bases from V and 5 bases from J, leaving 21 bases between. Germline CDR1 is MNHNS and CDR2 is SASEGT. The CDR3 runs 14 residues. CDR3 loop: CATKSSGSQNEQYF. The CDR3 region has the DNA TGTGCCACCAAGAGCAGTGGGTCTCAGAACGAGCAGTACTTC.

The table lists this clonotype with many counts. The gene calls are TRBV28 and TRBJ2-7; no clear D. CDR3 size: 13 residues. The V end lost 1 base, the J end lost 3 bases, and 7 bases lay between the germline ends. Germline V gene lookup returns CDR1 MDHEN and CDR2 SYDVKM. CDR3 residues: CASSLSLFYEQYF. The CDR3 coding sequence is TGTGCCAGCAGTTTATCCCTCTTCTACGAGCAGTACTTC.

The rearrangement uses TRBV11-2 and TRBJ2-4; D is undetermined. V shed 1 base and J shed 5 bases, with 12 bases lying between them. In germline, CDR1 is SGHAT, CDR2 FQNNGV. CDR3 length: 15 amino acids. CDR3 in DNA: TGTGCCAGCAGCTTAGGGCGTTACACAGAAAACATTCAGTACTTC. Its translation is CASSLGRYTENIQYF.

This sequence joins TRBV4-3 and TRBJ1-1; D is undetermined. Germline CDR1 and CDR2: LGHNA and YSLEER. The CDR3 totals 19 residues. V shed 0 bases and J shed 0 bases, with 20 bases lying between them. Here the CDR3 reads CASSQDLLAVLRVNTEAFF. The CDR3 nucleotides read TGCGCCAGCAGCCAAGATCTTTTAGCGGTCCTCCGGGTGAACACTGAAGCTTTCTTT.

The V and J genes are TRBV9 and TRBJ2-3; 11 positions agree with TRBD2. This CDR3 is 16 amino acids long. Germline CDR1 SGDLS, CDR2 YYNGEE. V dropped 2 bases and J dropped 9; count of bases not matched to a gene: 11. The CDR3 region has the DNA TGTGCCAGCAGCGTCGAATCTAGCGGGAGGCTCCTCACGCAGTATTTT. Translation: CASSVESSGRLLTQYF.

This clonotype was seen repeatedly, ten times or more. The V and J genes are TRBV20-1 and TRBJ1-2; 9 bases align to TRBD1. The length of the CDR3 is 13 residues. With 5 bases clipped from V and 3 bases from J, the junction kept 4 bases outside the gene matches. CDR1 and CDR2 from the germline V gene are DFQATT and SNEGSKA (reference sequence). CDR3 protein: CSAPDRGDYGYTF. The CDR3 nucleotides are TGCAGTGCTCCGGACAGGGGAGACTATGGCTACACCTTC.

This clonotype occurred a few times. Here the CDR3 reads CASSFMGQSRNTEAFF. CDR3 DNA: TGTGCCAGCAGCTTTATGGGACAGTCTAGAAACACTGAAGCTTTCTTT. The chain combines TRBV7-9 with TRBJ1-1, with 7 bases lining up with TRBD1. CDR1 and CDR2 from the germline V gene are SEHNR and FQNEAQ (reference sequence). V trimming: 3 bases; J trimming: 2 bases; junction bases outside the gene matches: 9. The CDR3 length is 16 residues.

The chain carries TRBV7-2 and TRBJ2-1; TRBD2 matches at 7 bases. The J segment lost 0 bases and the V segment lost 1 base, leaving 6 bases of the junction unmatched. The CDR3 extends over 17 amino acids. The germline V gene has CDR1 SGHTA and CDR2 FQGNSA. The CDR3 bases are TGTGCCAGCAGCTTAGGTTGGTCTAGCGGCTCCTACAATGAGCAGTTCTTC. Encoded protein: CASSLGWSSGSYNEQFF.

The CDR3: CASSSPGVLGFTDTQYF. The CDR3 bases are TGCGCCAGCAGCTCACCGGGCGTTCTCGGATTCACAGATACGCAGTATTTT. The gene calls are TRBV5-1 and TRBJ2-3; D is unresolved. The CDR3 contains 17 residues. CDR1 is SGHRS, CDR2 YFSETQ, per germline. Deletions cut 3 bases from V and 2 bases from J, with 19 bases between.

CDR3 amino acids: CSAQRQGAYNEQFF. The DNA for the CDR3 is TGCAGTGCGCAGAGACAGGGGGCTTACAATGAGCAGTTCTTC. The chain couples TRBV20-1 to TRBJ2-1; 10 nucleotides align to TRBD1. Germline assignment: CDR1 DFQATT and CDR2 SNEGSKA (reference sequence). The length of the CDR3 is 14 residues. The ends lost 6 bases at V and 4 bases at J; junction bases unmatched: 6.

This clonotype has a handful of counts. The chain links TRBV2 to TRBJ1-1, with 7 bases lining up with TRBD1. The germline V gene encodes CDR1 SNHLY and CDR2 FYNNEI. The CDR3 has 15 amino acids. Germline trimming cut 5 bases from V and 0 bases from J; bases unmatched to any gene: 6. The CDR3 spells CASSKTGAMNTEAFF. CDR3 DNA: TGTGCCAGCAGTAAAACAGGGGCGATGAACACTGAAGCTTTCTTT. The full variable domain, with the rest looked up from reference TRBV2 and TRBJ1-1, is EPEVTQTPSHQVTQMGQEVILRCVPISNHLYFYWYRQILGQKVEFLVSFYNNEISEKSEIFDDQFSVERPDGSNFTLKIRSTKLEDSAMYFCASSKTGAMNTEAFFGQGTRLTVV.

This clonotype turned up a few times. The genes are TRBV7-9 and TRBJ2-5; D unclear. Germline CDR1 and CDR2: SEHNR and FQNEAQ (reference sequence). V dropped 1 base and J dropped 5 bases, with 14 bases sitting between them. CDR3 length: 15 residues. The CDR3 protein is CASSLGALMQETQYF. The CDR3 bases are TGTGCCAGCAGCTTAGGGGCTCTGATGCAGGAGACCCAGTACTTC.

The genes are TRBV9 and TRBJ2-7; unclear D gene. The germline V gene encodes CDR1 SGDLS and CDR2 YYNGEE. The germline V and J ends were trimmed by 4 bases and 6 bases, with 14 bases remaining between them. The CDR3 is made up of 13 amino acids. CDR3 sequence reads: CASSPRGYGEQYF. The CDR3 DNA is TGTGCCAGCAGCCCCCGTGGCTATGGCGAGCAGTACTTC.